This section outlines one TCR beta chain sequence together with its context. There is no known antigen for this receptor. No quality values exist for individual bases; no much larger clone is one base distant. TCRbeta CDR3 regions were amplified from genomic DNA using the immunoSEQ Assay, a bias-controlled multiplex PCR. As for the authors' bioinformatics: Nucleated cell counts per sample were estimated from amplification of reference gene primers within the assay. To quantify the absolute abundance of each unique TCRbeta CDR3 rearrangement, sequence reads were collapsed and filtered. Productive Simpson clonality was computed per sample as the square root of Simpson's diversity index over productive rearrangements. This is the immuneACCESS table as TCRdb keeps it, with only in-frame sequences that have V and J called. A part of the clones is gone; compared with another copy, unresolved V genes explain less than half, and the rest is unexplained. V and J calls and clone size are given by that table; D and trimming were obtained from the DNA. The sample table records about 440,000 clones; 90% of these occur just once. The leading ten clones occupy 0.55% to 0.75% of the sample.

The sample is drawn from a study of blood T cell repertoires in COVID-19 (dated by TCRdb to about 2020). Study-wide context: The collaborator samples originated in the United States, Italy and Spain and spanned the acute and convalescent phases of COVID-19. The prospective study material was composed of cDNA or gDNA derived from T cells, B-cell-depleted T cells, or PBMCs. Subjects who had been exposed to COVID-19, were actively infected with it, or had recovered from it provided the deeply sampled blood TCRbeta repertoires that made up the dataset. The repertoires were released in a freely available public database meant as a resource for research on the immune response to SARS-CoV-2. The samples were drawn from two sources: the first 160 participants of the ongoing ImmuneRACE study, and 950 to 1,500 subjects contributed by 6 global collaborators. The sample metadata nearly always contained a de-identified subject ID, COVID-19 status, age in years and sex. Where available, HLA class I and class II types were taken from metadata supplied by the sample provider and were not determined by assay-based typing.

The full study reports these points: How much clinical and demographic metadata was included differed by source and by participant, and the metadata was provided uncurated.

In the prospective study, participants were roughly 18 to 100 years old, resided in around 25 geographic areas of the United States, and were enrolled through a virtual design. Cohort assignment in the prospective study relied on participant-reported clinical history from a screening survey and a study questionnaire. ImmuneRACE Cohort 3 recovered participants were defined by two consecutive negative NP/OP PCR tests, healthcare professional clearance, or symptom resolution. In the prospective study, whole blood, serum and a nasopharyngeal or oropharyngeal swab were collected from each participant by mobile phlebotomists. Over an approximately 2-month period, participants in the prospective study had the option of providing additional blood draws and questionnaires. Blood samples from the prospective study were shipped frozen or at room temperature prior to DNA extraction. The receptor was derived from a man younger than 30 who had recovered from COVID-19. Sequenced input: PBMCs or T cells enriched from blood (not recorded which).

The bases read TGCAGCTCAAGGCGGGAGAACACTGAAGCTTTCTTT. It is translated as CSSRRENTEAFF. The chain joins TRBV29-1 to TRBJ1-1, with the D gene call left open. The germline V gene specifies SQVTM as CDR1 and ANQGSEA as CDR2. The CDR3 measures 12 amino acids from cysteine to phenylalanine. Of all the DNA, just the CDR3 is kept, 36 bases in frame from base 1. V drops 8 bases and J drops 1 base, leaving 11 bases in between.